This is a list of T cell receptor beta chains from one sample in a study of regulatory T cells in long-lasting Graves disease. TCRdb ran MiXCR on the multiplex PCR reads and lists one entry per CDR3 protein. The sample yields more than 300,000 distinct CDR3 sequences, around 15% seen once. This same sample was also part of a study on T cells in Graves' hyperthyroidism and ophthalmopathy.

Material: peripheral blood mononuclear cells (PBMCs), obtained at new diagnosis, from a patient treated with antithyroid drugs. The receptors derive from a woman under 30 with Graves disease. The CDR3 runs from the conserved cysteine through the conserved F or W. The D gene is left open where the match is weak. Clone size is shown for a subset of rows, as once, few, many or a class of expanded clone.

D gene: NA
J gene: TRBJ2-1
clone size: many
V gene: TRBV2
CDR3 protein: CASSRVNEQFF
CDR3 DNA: TGTGCCAGCAGCAGGGTGAATGAGCAGTTCTTC

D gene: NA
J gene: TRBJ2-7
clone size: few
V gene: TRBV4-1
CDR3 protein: CASSQVGGYEQYF
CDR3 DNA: TGCGCCAGCAGCCAAGTAGGGGGCTACGAGCAGTACTTC

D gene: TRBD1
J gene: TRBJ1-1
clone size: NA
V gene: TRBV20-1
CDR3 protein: CSARVGDRRPQAFF
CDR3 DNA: TGCAGTGCTAGAGTTGGGGACAGGAGGCCTCAAGCTTTCTTT

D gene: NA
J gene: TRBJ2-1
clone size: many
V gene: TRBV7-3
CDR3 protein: CASSWGADNEQFF
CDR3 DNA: TGTGCCAGCAGTTGGGGGGCCGACAATGAGCAGTTCTTC

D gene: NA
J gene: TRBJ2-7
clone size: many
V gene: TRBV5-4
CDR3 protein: CASSSGPGGEYEQYF
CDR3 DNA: TGTGCCAGCAGCTCCGGTCCGGGGGGCGAGTACGAGCAGTACTTC

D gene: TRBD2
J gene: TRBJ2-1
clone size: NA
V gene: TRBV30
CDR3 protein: CAWKRSSGAPRSNEQFF
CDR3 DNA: TGTGCCTGGAAAAGGTCGAGCGGGGCCCCCAGAAGCAATGAGCAGTTCTTC

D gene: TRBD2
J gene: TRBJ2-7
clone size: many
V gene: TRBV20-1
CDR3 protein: CSARAGTSGGRGEQYF
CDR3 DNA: TGCAGTGCTAGGGCCGGGACTAGCGGGGGAAGGGGCGAGCAGTACTTC

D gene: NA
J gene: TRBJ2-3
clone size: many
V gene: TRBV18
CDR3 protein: CASSPLQADTQYF
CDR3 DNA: TGTGCCAGCTCACCACTGCAGGCAGATACGCAGTATTTT

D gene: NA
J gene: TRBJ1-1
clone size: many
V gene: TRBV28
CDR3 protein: CASSSNTEAFF
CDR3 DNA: TGTGCCAGCAGTTCAAACACTGAAGCTTTCTTT

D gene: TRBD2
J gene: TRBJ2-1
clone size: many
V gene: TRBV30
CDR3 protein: CAWSGRTSGLSEQFF
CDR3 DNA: TGTGCCTGGAGTGGACGGACTAGCGGGTTATCTGAGCAGTTCTTC

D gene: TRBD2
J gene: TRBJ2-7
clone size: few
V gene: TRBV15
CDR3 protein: CATSRDASSGRTYEQYF
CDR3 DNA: TGTGCCACCAGCAGAGATGCCTCCAGCGGGAGGACCTACGAGCAGTACTTC

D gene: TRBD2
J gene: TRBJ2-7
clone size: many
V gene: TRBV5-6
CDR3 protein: CASSIVAGGPREQYF
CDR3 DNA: TGTGCCAGCAGCATCGTAGCGGGAGGGCCCCGAGAGCAGTACTTC

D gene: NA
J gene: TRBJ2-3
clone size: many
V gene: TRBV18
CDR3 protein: CASSPTSDTQYF
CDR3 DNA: TGTGCCAGCTCACCAACTAGTGATACGCAGTATTTT

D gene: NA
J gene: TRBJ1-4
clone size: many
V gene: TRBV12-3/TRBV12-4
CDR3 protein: CASSTDREAATNEKLFF
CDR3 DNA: TGTGCCAGCAGTACGGACCGAGAAGCTGCAACTAATGAAAAACTGTTTTTT

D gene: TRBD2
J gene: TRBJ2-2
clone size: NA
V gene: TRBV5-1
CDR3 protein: CASSSQGTSGRAGTGELFF
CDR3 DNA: TGCGCCAGCAGCAGCCAAGGGACTAGCGGGAGGGCCGGCACCGGGGAGCTGTTTTTT

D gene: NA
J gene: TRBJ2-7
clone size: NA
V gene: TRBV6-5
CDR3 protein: CASSYEVQRSSYEQYF
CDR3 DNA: TGTGCCAGCAGTTACGAGGTCCAGCGTAGCTCCTACGAGCAGTACTTC

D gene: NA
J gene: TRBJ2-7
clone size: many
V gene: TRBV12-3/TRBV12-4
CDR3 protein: CASSLGNSYEQYF
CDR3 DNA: TGTGCCAGCAGTTTGGGGAACTCCTACGAGCAGTACTTC

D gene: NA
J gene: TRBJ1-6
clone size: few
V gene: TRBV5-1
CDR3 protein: CASSLNGGGGDSPLHF
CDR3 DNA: TGCGCCAGCAGCTTGAATGGCGGAGGTGGGGATTCACCCCTCCACTTT

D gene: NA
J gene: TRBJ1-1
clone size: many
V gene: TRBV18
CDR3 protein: CASSPSLNTEAFF
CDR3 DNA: TGTGCCAGCTCACCGTCTTTGAACACTGAAGCTTTCTTT

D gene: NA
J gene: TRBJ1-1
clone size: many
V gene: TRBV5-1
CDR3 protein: CASSPQGPENTEAFF
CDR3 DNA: TGCGCCAGCAGCCCCCAGGGACCGGAGAACACTGAAGCTTTCTTT

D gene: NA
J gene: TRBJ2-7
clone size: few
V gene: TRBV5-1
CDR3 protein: CASSQDKGPYEQYF
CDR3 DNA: TGCGCCAGCAGCCAAGACAAGGGCCCCTACGAGCAGTACTTC

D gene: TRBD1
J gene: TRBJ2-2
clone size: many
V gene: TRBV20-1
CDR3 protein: CSAEYSGTGSRGELFF
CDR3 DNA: TGCAGTGCTGAATATTCCGGGACAGGGAGTCGAGGGGAGCTGTTTTTT

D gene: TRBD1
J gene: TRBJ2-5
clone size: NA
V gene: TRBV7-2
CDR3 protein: CASSLQLTGAETQYF
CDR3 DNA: TGTGCCAGCAGCTTACAGTTGACAGGGGCCGAGACCCAGTACTTC

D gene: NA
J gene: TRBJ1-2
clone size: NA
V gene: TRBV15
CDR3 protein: CATSRDQAVGYTF
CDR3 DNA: TGTGCCACCAGCAGAGACCAGGCCGTTGGCTACACCTTC

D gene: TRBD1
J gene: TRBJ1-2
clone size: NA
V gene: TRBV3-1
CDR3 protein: CASSPGTGASYGYTF
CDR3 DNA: TGTGCCAGCAGCCCCGGGACAGGGGCATCCTATGGCTACACCTTC

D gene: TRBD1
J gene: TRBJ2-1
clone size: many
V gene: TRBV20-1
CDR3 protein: CSLRGHQDNEQFF
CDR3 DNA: TGCAGCCTAAGGGGGCACCAGGACAATGAGCAGTTCTTC

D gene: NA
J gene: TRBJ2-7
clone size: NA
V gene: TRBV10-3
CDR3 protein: CAISGGVLSYEQYF
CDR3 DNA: TGTGCCATCAGTGGCGGAGTGTTATCCTACGAGCAGTACTTC

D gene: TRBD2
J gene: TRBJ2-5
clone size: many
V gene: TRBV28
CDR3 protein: CALRSGSSGGETQYF
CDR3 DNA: TGTGCCTTGCGTAGCGGGAGTAGTGGCGGCGAGACCCAGTACTTC

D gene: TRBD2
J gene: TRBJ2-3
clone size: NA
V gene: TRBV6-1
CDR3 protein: CAGRLAASTDTQYF
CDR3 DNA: TGTGCCGGCCGACTAGCGGCTAGCACAGATACGCAGTATTTT

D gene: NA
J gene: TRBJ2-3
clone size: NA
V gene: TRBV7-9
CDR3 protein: CASSTPRDTDTQYF
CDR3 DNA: TGTGCCAGCAGCACACCCCGGGACACAGATACGCAGTATTTT

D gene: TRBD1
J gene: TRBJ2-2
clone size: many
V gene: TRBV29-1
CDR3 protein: CSVEGQGDTGELFF
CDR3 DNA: TGCAGCGTTGAGGGACAGGGGGACACCGGGGAGCTGTTTTTT

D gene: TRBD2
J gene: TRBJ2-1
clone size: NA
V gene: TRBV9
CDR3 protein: CASSRGGVNEQFF
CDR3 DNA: TGTGCCAGCAGCCGGGGGGGGGTAAATGAGCAGTTCTTC

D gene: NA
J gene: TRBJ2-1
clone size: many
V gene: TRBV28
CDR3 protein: CASSLLGYNEQFF
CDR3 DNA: TGTGCCAGCAGTTTATTGGGGTACAATGAGCAGTTCTTC

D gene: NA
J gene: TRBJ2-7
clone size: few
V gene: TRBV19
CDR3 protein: CASKVRNIPSYEQYF
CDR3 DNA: TGTGCCAGTAAGGTCCGTAATATTCCCTCCTACGAGCAGTACTTC

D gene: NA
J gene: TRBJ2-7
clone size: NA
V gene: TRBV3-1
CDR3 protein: CASSQAGLPSYEQYF
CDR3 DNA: TGTGCCAGCAGCCAAGCAGGGCTCCCCTCCTACGAGCAGTACTTC

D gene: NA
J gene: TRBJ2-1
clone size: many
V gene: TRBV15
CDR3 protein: CATTDPGTYNEQFF
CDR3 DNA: TGTGCCACCACAGATCCCGGTACCTACAATGAGCAGTTCTTC

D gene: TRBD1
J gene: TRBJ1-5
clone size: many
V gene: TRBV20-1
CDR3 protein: CSARDVEGAVQPQHF
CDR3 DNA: TGCAGTGCTAGAGATGTGGAGGGGGCGGTTCAGCCCCAGCATTTT

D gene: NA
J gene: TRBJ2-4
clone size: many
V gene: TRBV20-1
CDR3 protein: CSAPPGGLAKNIQYF
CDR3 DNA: TGCAGTGCTCCGCCGGGGGGCCTGGCCAAAAACATTCAGTACTTC

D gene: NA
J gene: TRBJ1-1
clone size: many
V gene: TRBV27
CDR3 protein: CASSYRPVPNTEAFF
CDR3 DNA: TGTGCCAGCAGTTATCGCCCGGTTCCGAACACTGAAGCTTTCTTT

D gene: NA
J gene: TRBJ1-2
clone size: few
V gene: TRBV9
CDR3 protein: CASSAPGYGYTF
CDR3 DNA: TGTGCCAGCAGCGCTCCGGGGTATGGCTACACCTTC

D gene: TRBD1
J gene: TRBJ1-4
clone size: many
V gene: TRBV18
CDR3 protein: CASSRDRTTDEKLFF
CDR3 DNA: TGTGCCAGCTCACGGGACAGGACGACGGATGAAAAACTGTTTTTT

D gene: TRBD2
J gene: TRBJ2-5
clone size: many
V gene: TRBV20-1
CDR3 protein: CSARDLVAGEQETQYF
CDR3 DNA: TGCAGTGCTAGAGATCTAGTAGCGGGAGAGCAAGAGACCCAGTACTTC

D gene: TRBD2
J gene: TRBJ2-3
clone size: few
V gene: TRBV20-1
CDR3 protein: CSAFRNSGGHTDTQYF
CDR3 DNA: TGCAGTGCTTTTCGTAATAGCGGGGGCCACACAGATACGCAGTATTTT

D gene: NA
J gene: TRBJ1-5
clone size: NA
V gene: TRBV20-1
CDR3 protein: CSATGTLIMSQHF
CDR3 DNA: TGCAGTGCTACCGGGACCCTGATAATGTCCCAGCATTTT

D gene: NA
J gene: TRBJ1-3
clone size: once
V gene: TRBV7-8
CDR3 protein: CASSFGGDPTIYF
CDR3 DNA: TGTGCCAGCAGCTTTGGGGGTGACCCCACCATATATTTT

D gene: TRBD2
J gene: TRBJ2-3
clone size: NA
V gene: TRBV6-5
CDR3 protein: CASSFHILAGGLGTDTQYF
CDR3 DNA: TGTGCCAGCAGTTTCCACATTCTAGCGGGGGGGCTGGGCACAGATACGCAGTATTTT

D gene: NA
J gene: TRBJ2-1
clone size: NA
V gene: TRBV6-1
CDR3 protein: CASTPDLMGGADKYNEQFF
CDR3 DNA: TGTGCCAGCACACCCGATCTAATGGGGGGTGCGGATAAATACAATGAGCAGTTCTTC

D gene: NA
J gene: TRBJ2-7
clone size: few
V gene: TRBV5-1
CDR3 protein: CASSLEWGSYEQYF
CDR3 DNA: TGCGCCAGCAGCTTGGAGTGGGGGTCCTACGAGCAGTACTTC

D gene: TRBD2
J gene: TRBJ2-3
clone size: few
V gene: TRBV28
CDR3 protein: CASRLLAGTDTQYF
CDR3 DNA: TGTGCCAGCAGACTTCTAGCGGGCACAGATACGCAGTATTTT

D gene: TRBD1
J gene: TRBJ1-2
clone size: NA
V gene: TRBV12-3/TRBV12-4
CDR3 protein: CASSFGTGENYGYTF
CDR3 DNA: TGTGCCAGCAGCTTCGGGACAGGGGAAAACTATGGCTACACCTTC

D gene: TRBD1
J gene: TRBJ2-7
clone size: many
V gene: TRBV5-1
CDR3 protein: CASSPRQGASYEQYF
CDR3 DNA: TGCGCCAGCAGCCCTAGACAGGGGGCCTCCTACGAGCAGTACTTC

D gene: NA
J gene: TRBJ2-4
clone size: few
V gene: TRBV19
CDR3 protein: CASSIPGRNIQYF
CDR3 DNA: TGTGCCAGTAGTATCCCGGGCCGAAACATTCAGTACTTC

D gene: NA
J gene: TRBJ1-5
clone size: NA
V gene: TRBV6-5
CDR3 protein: CASSYGVGTSNQPQHF
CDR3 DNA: TGTGCCAGCAGTTACGGGGTAGGGACGAGCAATCAGCCCCAGCATTTT

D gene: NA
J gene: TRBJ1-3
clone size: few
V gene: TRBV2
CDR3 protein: CASSELRNTIYF
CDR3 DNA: TGTGCCAGCAGTGAATTGCGAAACACCATATATTTT

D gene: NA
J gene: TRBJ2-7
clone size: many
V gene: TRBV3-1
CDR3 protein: CASSQGGHAEQYF
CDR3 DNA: TGTGCCAGCAGCCAAGGTGGACACGCGGAGCAGTACTTC

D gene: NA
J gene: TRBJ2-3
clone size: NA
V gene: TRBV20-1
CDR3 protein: CSAARSGSRTDTQYF
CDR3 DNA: TGCAGTGCTGCCAGATCCGGGTCCCGCACAGATACGCAGTATTTT

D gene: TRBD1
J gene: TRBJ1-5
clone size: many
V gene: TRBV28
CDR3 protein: CASSWEGAYQPQHF
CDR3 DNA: TGTGCCAGCAGTTGGGAGGGGGCCTATCAGCCCCAGCATTTT

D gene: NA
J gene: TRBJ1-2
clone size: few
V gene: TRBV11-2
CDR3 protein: CASSLDHGRAGYGYTF
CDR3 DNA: TGTGCCAGCAGCTTAGATCACGGCAGGGCCGGCTATGGCTACACCTTC

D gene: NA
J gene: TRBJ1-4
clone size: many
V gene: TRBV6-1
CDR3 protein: CASSEGPATNEKLFF
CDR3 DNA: TGTGCCAGCAGTGAAGGGCCCGCAACTAATGAAAAACTGTTTTTT

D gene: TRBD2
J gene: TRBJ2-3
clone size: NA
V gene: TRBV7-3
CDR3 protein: CASSQTSGSADTQYF
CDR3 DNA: TGTGCCAGCAGCCAGACTAGCGGGAGTGCAGATACGCAGTATTTT